The 22 T cell receptor beta chains presented below share a single source sample, sequenced in a study of glioma-infiltrating T cells. Amplification of TCR alpha and beta CDR3 regions from RNA used iRepertoire nested multiplex PCR. MiXCR, applied by TCRdb to the multiplex PCR reads, yields one record per CDR3 protein. The table shows about 89,000 distinct CDR3 sequences, with 20% to 25% occurring only once. Input material: glioma tissue, nonneoplastic brain tissue, or PBMCs (not recorded which). These receptors were collected from a human donor with low-grade glioma or glioblastoma, undergoing nonglioma brain surgery, or in good health (not recorded which).

The gene calls are TRBV29-1 and TRBJ2-7; 12 bases are shared with TRBD2. Germline V gene lookup returns CDR1 SQVTM and CDR2 ANQGSEA. V lost 5 bases to trimming and J lost 7 bases; unmatched junction nucleotides: 12. The CDR3 loop spans 15 amino acids. The CDR3 protein is CSVYSSGRAPREQYF. In DNA, the CDR3 is TGCAGCGTTTACTCTAGCGGGAGGGCCCCTCGGGAGCAGTACTTC.

On this clonotype: A read error may be the cause here, since a much bigger clone is one base away. The chain couples TRBV19 to TRBJ2-7; D may be TRBD2 (5 bases). V lost 9 bases to trimming and J lost 4 bases, with 19 bases between them. The CDR3 has 14 residues. Germline CDR1 LNHDA, CDR2 SQIVND (reference sequence). CDR3 protein: CASSLLGHNYEQYF. Written as DNA, the CDR3 is TGTGCCAGCAGCTTACTAGGCCATAATTACGAGCAGTACTTC.

This clonotype was counted ten times or more. This chain connects TRBV2 to TRBJ1-1, with TRBD1 matching 9 bases. V dropped 4 bases and J dropped 4; count of bases not matched to a gene: 4. The CDR3 consists of 14 residues. Germline V gene sequence: CDR1 SNHLY, CDR2 FYNNEI. Here the CDR3 DNA reads TGTGCCAGCAGTGTTAGGGACAGGGTCACTGAAGCTTTCTTT. Translating it yields CASSVRDRVTEAFF. The full variable domain, in which reference TRBV2 and TRBJ1-1 provide the parts outside the CDR3, is EPEVTQTPSHQVTQMGQEVILRCVPISNHLYFYWYRQILGQKVEFLVSFYNNEISEKSEIFDDQFSVERPDGSNFTLKIRSTKLEDSAMYFCASSVRDRVTEAFFGQGTRLTVV.

This clonotype was seen many times. The V call is TRBV20-1, the J call TRBJ2-3; possible D gene TRBD2, 6 bases. The V gene lost 6 bases and the J gene lost 1 base, with 17 bases spanning the gap. CDR3 length: 15 amino acids. The germline V gene encodes CDR1 DFQATT and CDR2 SNEGSKA (reference sequence). CDR3 sequence reads: CSAGLVSGRTDTQYF. In nucleotides, the CDR3 is TGCAGTGCCGGACTCGTCAGCGGGCGCACAGATACGCAGTATTTT.

The genes are TRBV11-2 and TRBJ2-2; D unresolved. Trimming took 3 bases from V and 4 from J, leaving 9 bases between them. Germline lookup yields CDR1 SGHAT and CDR2 FQNNGV. The CDR3 spans 14 residues. CDR3: CASSFLASTGELFF. CDR3 in DNA: TGTGCCAGCAGCTTTCTGGCCAGCACCGGGGAGCTGTTTTTT. Based on the CDR3 plus reference TRBV11-2 and TRBJ2-2, the full variable domain is EAGVAQSPRYKIIEKRQSVAFWCNPISGHATLYWYQQILGQGPKLLIQFQNNGVVDDSQLPKDRFSAERLKGVDSTLKIQPAKLEDSAVYLCASSFLASTGELFFGEGSRLTVL.

The sample holds many counts of this clonotype. The chain uses TRBV18 and TRBJ1-5; D is perhaps TRBD1 (5 bases). Per the germline V gene, CDR1 is KGHSH and CDR2 is LQKENI. The CDR3 length is 15 residues. V lost 3 bases to trimming and J lost 1 base, with 10 bases between them. The CDR3 nucleotides read TGTGCCAGCTCACCCCAAGGACACAGCAATCAGCCCCAGCATTTT. Encoded protein: CASSPQGHSNQPQHF.

This clonotype came up a few times. CDR3 nucleotide sequence: TGTGCCAGCAGCTTACGGGACAGTCGCTACAATGAGCAGTTCTTC. Translated: CASSLRDSRYNEQFF. The chain has TRBV7-8 and TRBJ2-1; 7 bases are shared with TRBD1. The ends lost 2 bases at V and 3 bases at J; junction bases unmatched: 4. Germline assignment: CDR1 SGHVS and CDR2 FQNEAQ. The CDR3 extends over 15 amino acids.

This clonotype was observed at least ten times. The V gene is TRBV20-1, the J gene TRBJ2-3, with 7 positions matching TRBD1. Germline V lookup: CDR1 DFQATT, CDR2 SNEGSKA (reference sequence). J lost 0 bases, V lost 5 bases, and 11 bases had no gene match. The CDR3 spans 16 residues. In DNA, the CDR3 is TGCAGTGCTGGGAAAGGGGGCATATTCAGCACAGATACGCAGTATTTT. Its protein product is CSAGKGGIFSTDTQYF.

This clonotype was detected only a few times. The V call is TRBV29-1, the J call TRBJ2-3; 7 bases match TRBD2. Per the germline V gene, CDR1 is SQVTM and CDR2 is ANQGSEA. CDR3 length: 14 amino acids. V trimming: 3 bases; J trimming: 2 bases; junction bases outside the gene matches: 5. The CDR3 loop reads CSVDLAVNTDTQYF. As DNA, the CDR3 is TGCAGCGTTGACCTAGCGGTAAACACAGATACGCAGTATTTT.

This clonotype was observed a few times. This may arise from a read error, as a much more abundant clone is one base away. This chain joins TRBV7-2 and TRBJ1-5, with D possibly being TRBD1 (5 bases). There are 13 residues in the CDR3. V was trimmed by 5 bases and J by 16 bases, leaving 21 bases between them. Germline loops: CDR1 SGHTA, CDR2 FQGNSA. The DNA for the CDR3 is TGTGCCAGCAGCAGTACGAAGGCGACAGCCCTACATTTT. As protein: CASSSTKATALHF.

This rearrangement joins TRBV2 to TRBJ2-7; 9 positions agree with TRBD1. The CDR3 totals 15 residues. After removal of 8 bases from V and 3 bases from J, the junction contained 11 bases not matched to a gene. The germline V gene encodes CDR1 SNHLY and CDR2 FYNNEI. CDR3 residues: CASSYRDRDIYEQYF. CDR3 DNA: TGTGCCAGCTCTTACCGGGACAGGGATATCTACGAGCAGTACTTC.

The chain carries TRBV10-3 and TRBJ2-7; 10 positions agree with TRBD1. The CDR3 has 14 residues. V shed 5 bases and J 3 bases; nucleotides not matched to a gene: 4. Germline-derived CDR1 and CDR2 are ENHRY and SYGVKD. The DNA of the CDR3 is TGTGCCATCAGTTCCGGGACAGGGGTCTACGAGCAGTACTTC. It specifies CAISSGTGVYEQYF.

This clonotype was counted ten times or more. The V gene is TRBV27, the J gene TRBJ2-7; D possibly corresponds to TRBD2 (6 bases). Between the trimmed V and J ends, which lost 4 bases and 0 bases, there was a span of 19 bases. This CDR3 has 17 amino acids. The germline CDR1 and CDR2 sequences are MNHEY and SMNVEV (reference sequence). The CDR3 is CASSSRLAGRTSYEQYF. The CDR3, as DNA: TGTGCCAGCAGTTCCCGTCTGGCGGGACGGACCTCCTACGAGCAGTACTTC.

The chain couples TRBV11-2 to TRBJ2-5; D is uncertain. V lost 2 bases to trimming and J lost 1 base, with 17 bases between them. Germline loops: CDR1 SGHAT, CDR2 FQNNGV. The CDR3 has 17 residues. The CDR3 coding sequence is TGTGCCAGCAGCTTATGGGCGGTCGTCCCGTGCCAAGAGACCCAGTACTTC. Amino acids: CASSLWAVVPCQETQYF.

The CDR3 protein is CASRETGSDNSPLHF. The CDR3 DNA reads as TGTGCCAGCAGGGAAACAGGGTCCGATAATTCACCCCTCCACTTT. The chain couples TRBV2 to TRBJ1-6; possibly TRBD1 for D (6 bases). Trimming stripped 6 bases from V and 5 bases from J, with 14 bases between. CDR3 length: 15 residues. CDR1 SNHLY and CDR2 FYNNEI come from the germline V gene.

This clonotype has a count of ten or more. J is TRBJ2-5 and V is TRBV18, with D possibly TRBD1 on 5 matching bases. Trimming stripped 0 bases from V and 3 bases from J, with 11 bases between. CDR1 is KGHSH and CDR2 is LQKENI in the germline V gene. This CDR3 has 15 amino acids. The CDR3 DNA sequence: TGTGCCAGCTCACCACCGAGCCCGGACAAAGAGACCCAGTACTTC. Its translation: CASSPPSPDKETQYF.

There are many counts of this clonotype. J is TRBJ2-3 and V is TRBV18; a weak D match, TRBD1 (6 bases). CDR1 is KGHSH, CDR2 LQKENI, per germline. Trimming shortened V by 7 bases and J by 7 bases, and 15 bases separated the two germline ends. CDR3 length: 13 amino acids. This CDR3 is CASLRTEAHTQYF. The DNA of the CDR3 is TGTGCCAGCTTAAGGACAGAAGCACATACGCAGTATTTT. Based on the CDR3 plus reference TRBV18 and TRBJ2-3, the full variable domain is NAGVMQNPRHLVRRRGQEARLRCSPMKGHSHVYWYRQLPEEGLKFMVYLQKENIIDESGMPKERFSAEFPKEGPSILRIQQVVRGDSAAYFCASLRTEAHTQYFGPGTRLTVL.

This clonotype was observed many times. The V gene is TRBV2, the J gene TRBJ2-3; the match to TRBD2 covers 11 bases. The V and J ends lost 6 bases and 3 bases, in that order; junction bases with no gene match: 5. Germline CDR1 reads SNHLY; CDR2 reads FYNNEI. The CDR3 is 15 amino acids. CDR3 loop: CASRDTSGGTDTQYF. In DNA, the CDR3 is TGTGCCAGCAGAGATACTAGCGGGGGAACAGATACGCAGTATTTT.

This clonotype was seen ten or more times. The rearrangement uses TRBV3-1 and TRBJ2-7; no clear D gene. CDR1 and CDR2 (germline): LGHDT, YNNKEL (reference sequence). V lost 8 bases and J lost 6, with 20 bases in between. CDR3 size: 14 residues. CDR3: CASGKKGATVEQYF. DNA of the CDR3: TGTGCCAGCGGAAAAAAGGGCGCCACAGTCGAGCAGTACTTC.

The chain carries TRBV5-1 and TRBJ2-7; TRBD1 aligns across 9 bases. This CDR3 region has 15 residues. Germline V CDR1 and CDR2: SGHRS, YFSETQ. V lost 2 bases and J lost 4; bases outside the gene matches: 7. In nucleotides, the CDR3 is TGCGCCAGCAGCTTTTCGACAGGGGGGTCTTACGAGCAGTACTTC. Residues: CASSFSTGGSYEQYF.

This clonotype was detected only a few times. The junction differs from germline at one of its ends, possibly a read error. V gene TRBV10-2 combines with J gene TRBJ2-3; 9 nucleotides align to TRBD1. Germline V CDR1 and CDR2: WSHSY, SAAADI. CDR3 length: 14 amino acids. The CDR3: CAAQQGAGTDTQYF. CDR3 coding DNA: TGTGCCGCCCAACAGGGGGCCGGCACAGATACGCAGTATTTT.

This clonotype was found many times. The chain recombines TRBV6-1 with TRBJ1-3; D unresolved. CDR3 length: 14 amino acids. V gave up 8 bases and J gave up 4 bases, with 15 bases separating them. In germline, CDR1 is MNHNS, CDR2 SASEGT. CDR3 loop: CASQGPPGGNTIYF. CDR3 nucleotide sequence: TGTGCCAGCCAAGGGCCTCCGGGGGGAAACACCATATATTTT.